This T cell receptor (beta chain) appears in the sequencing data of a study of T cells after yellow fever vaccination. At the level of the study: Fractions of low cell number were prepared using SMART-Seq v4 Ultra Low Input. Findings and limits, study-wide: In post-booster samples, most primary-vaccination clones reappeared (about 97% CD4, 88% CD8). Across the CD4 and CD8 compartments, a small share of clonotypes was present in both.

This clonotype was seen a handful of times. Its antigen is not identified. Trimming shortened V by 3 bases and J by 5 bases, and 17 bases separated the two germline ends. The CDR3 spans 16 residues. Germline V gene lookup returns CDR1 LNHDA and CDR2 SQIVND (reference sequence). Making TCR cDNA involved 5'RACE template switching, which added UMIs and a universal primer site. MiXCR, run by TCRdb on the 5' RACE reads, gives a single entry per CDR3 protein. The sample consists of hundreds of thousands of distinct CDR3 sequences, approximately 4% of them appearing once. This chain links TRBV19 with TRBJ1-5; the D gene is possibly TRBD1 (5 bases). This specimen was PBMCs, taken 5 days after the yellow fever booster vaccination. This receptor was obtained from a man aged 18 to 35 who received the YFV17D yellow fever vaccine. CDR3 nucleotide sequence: TGTGCCAGTAGTATTGTGCTCGGGAGGGGAGATCAGCCCCAGCATTTT. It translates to CASSIVLGRGDQPQHF. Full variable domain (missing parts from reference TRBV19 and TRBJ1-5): DGGITQSPKYLFRKEGQNVTLSCEQNLNHDAMYWYRQDPGQGLRLIYYSQIVNDFQKGDIAEGYSVSREKKESFPLTVTSAQKNPTAFYLCASSIVLGRGDQPQHFGDGTRLSIL.